A single sample is the source of the 17 T cell receptor beta chains below, sequenced in a study of CD8+ T cells in alopecia areata. Investigators isolated RNA and reverse transcribed it into cDNA to act as the sequencing template. Data came from immunoSEQ multiplex PCR; TCRdb stores just in-frame clones and leaves some out. Of over 200,000 clones in the sample, approximately 52% were seen once. Sample: CD4+ T cells sorted from blood, taken at week 0. The receptors here all came from a human donor with alopecia areata.

As DNA, the CDR3 is TGTGCCAGCAGCTTAGCGCCAGCTGCAACTAATGAAAAACTGTTTTTT. Translated: CASSLAPAATNEKLFF. This chain joins TRBV7-2 and TRBJ1-4; D remains ambiguous. This CDR3 is built from 16 residues. V was shortened by 0 bases and J by 0 bases, with 8 bases between the two germline ends. CDR1 SGHTA and CDR2 FQGNSA come from the germline V gene.

For this clone: Other nucleotide sequences from this sample produce the same CDR3. This sequence joins TRBV6-5 and TRBJ2-1, with TRBD2 matching over 11 bases. CDR3 size: 14 residues. V shed 6 bases, J shed 2 bases, and the junction held 0 bases outside the gene matches. Germline values: CDR1 MNHEY, CDR2 SVGAGI. The CDR3 DNA is TGTGCCAGCAGGGGACTAGCGGCCTACAATGAGCAGTTCTTC. Protein product: CASRGLAAYNEQFF.

This clone was found a few times. V usage is TRBV6-1 and J usage is TRBJ1-6, with no clear D. Germline CDR1 and CDR2: MNHNS and SASEGT. Trimming left V 1 base short and J 0 bases short, with 4 bases between. The CDR3 is 15 amino acids. The CDR3: CASSEGASYNSPLHF. CDR3 coding DNA: TGTGCCAGCAGTGAAGGAGCCTCCTATAATTCACCCCTCCACTTT.

On this clone: Other nucleotide sequences in the sample specify the same CDR3. CDR3 nucleotide sequence: TGTGCCTGGGGCACGGGTTATGGCTACACCTTC. Protein product: CAWGTGYGYTF. The chain carries TRBV30 and TRBJ1-2; no clear D. V lost 5 bases, J lost 5 bases, and 9 bases lay in between. The CDR3 is 11 residues long. In germline, CDR1 is GTSNPN, CDR2 SVGIG (reference sequence).

The V gene is TRBV29-1, the J gene TRBJ2-5; D gene uncertain. V was clipped by 4 bases and J by 2 bases, with 11 bases between them. The CDR3 has 13 residues. Germline CDR1 SQVTM, CDR2 ANQGSEA. The CDR3 region has the DNA TGCAGCGTTGCAGGCAGGCTTCAAGAGACCCAGTACTTC. Amino acids: CSVAGRLQETQYF.

V usage is TRBV11-2 and J usage is TRBJ1-1; a possible D gene is TRBD1 (5 bases). Germline V gene lookup returns CDR1 SGHAT and CDR2 FQNNGV. This CDR3 comprises 14 residues. Trimming removed 5 bases at V and 1 base at J, with 11 bases between. The CDR3 coding sequence is TGTGCCAGCAGCCCCGGGGGAGGGAACACTGAAGCTTTCTTT. It yields the protein CASSPGGGNTEAFF.

In its sample, this clone was seen a few times. The rearrangement links TRBV4-1 to TRBJ2-6, with TRBD2 identical over 12 bases. Losses at the gene ends were 1 base for V and 2 bases for J; bases not matched to a gene: 3. CDR3 length: 18 residues. Germline V lookup: CDR1 MGHRA, CDR2 YSYEKL. The CDR3 DNA reads TGCGCCAGCAGCCAAGCTAGCGGGAGGGCTGCTGGGGCCAACGTCCTGACTTTC. Translating gives CASSQASGRAAGANVLTF.

The chain carries TRBV7-2 and TRBJ2-7; D unclear. CDR1 SGHTA and CDR2 FQGNSA come from the germline V gene. This CDR3 comprises 13 residues. Trimming cost V 4 bases and J 7 bases, with 14 bases left between them. CDR3 in amino acids: CASSWSIRWEQYF. CDR3 nucleotide sequence: TGTGCCAGCAGCTGGAGTATTCGTTGGGAGCAGTACTTC.

CDR3 coding DNA: TGTGCCAGCAGCCAGGGGCCATTCCAAGAGACCCAGTACTTC. This encodes CASSQGPFQETQYF. The genes are TRBV16 and TRBJ2-5; tentatively, D is TRBD1 (5 bases). Trimming took 3 bases from V and 1 from J, leaving 9 bases between them. The germline V gene has CDR1 KGHSY and CDR2 FQNENV. The CDR3 runs 14 residues.

J is TRBJ2-7 and V is TRBV14; 10 bases fit TRBD2. CDR1 is SGHDN, CDR2 FVKESK, per germline. CDR3 length: 14 amino acids. With V trimmed by 0 bases and J by 9 bases, 5 bases remained unmatched. CDR3 in DNA: TGTGCCAGCAGCCAAGATTGGACTAGCGGTCGGCAGTACTTC. Translating it yields CASSQDWTSGRQYF.

The chain is built from TRBV30 and TRBJ2-3; D gene unclear. The V and J ends lost 4 bases and 2 bases respectively, with 10 bases between them. The CDR3 length is 13 residues. Germline-derived CDR1 and CDR2 are GTSNPN and SVGIG (reference sequence). DNA of the CDR3: TGTGCCTGGAAGCGAGAAGACACAGATACGCAGTATTTT. This translates into CAWKREDTDTQYF. Full variable domain (missing parts from reference TRBV30 and TRBJ2-3): SQTIHQWPATLVQPVGSPLSLECTVEGTSNPNLYWYRQAAGRGLQLLFYSVGIGQISSEVPQNLSASRPQDRQFILSSKKLLLSDSGFYLCAWKREDTDTQYFGPGTRLTVL.

As concerns this clone: One end of the junction varies from germline; a read error may be responsible. The CDR3 loop reads CASSLVVGTDHGQLFF. The CDR3, as DNA: TGCGCCAGCAGCTTGGTAGTCGGGACAGATCACGGGCAGCTGTTTTTT. The chain recombines TRBV5-1 with TRBJ2-2; 7 nucleotides align to TRBD1. Germline V gives CDR1 SGHRS, CDR2 YFSETQ. CDR3 size: 16 residues. Based on the CDR3 plus reference TRBV5-1 and TRBJ2-2, the full variable domain is KAGVTQTPRYLIKTRGQQVTLSCSPISGHRSVSWYQQTPGQGLQFLFEYFSETQRNKGNFPGRFSGRQFSNSRSEMNVSTLELGDSALYLCASSLVVGTDHGQLFFGEGSRLTVL.

The J gene is TRBJ2-3, the V gene TRBV5-1; D gene unclear. The germline V gene has CDR1 SGHRS and CDR2 YFSETQ. The CDR3 has 12 amino acids. Trimming shortened V by 3 bases and J by 0 bases, and 2 bases separated the two germline ends. This chain's CDR3 is CASSYSTDTQYF. The DNA for the CDR3 is TGCGCCAGCAGCTACAGCACAGATACGCAGTATTTT.

The chain employs TRBV4-1 and TRBJ2-5; a possible D gene is TRBD2 (5 bases). This CDR3 spans 14 amino acids. The V and J ends lost 2 bases and 4 bases respectively, with 11 bases between them. The germline CDR1 and CDR2 sequences are MGHRA and YSYEKL. This CDR3 reads CASSQSGIGETQYF. CDR3 DNA: TGCGCCAGCAGCCAATCCGGGATTGGAGAGACCCAGTACTTC.

The gene calls are TRBV6-5 and TRBJ2-7; TRBD1 is a possible D gene (6 bases). Germline loops: CDR1 MNHEY, CDR2 SVGAGI. V was trimmed by 5 bases and J by 1 base, leaving 12 bases between them. This CDR3 comprises 14 residues. The CDR3 DNA reads TGTGCCAGCAGTAACCCCAGGGGATCCTACGAGCAGTACTTC. The encoded protein is CASSNPRGSYEQYF.

This chain uses TRBV14 with TRBJ2-6, with 11 bases lining up with TRBD1. With 4 bases clipped from V and 2 bases from J, the junction kept 7 bases outside the gene matches. The CDR3 length is 18 residues. Germline V gene sequence: CDR1 SGHDN, CDR2 FVKESK. As DNA, the CDR3 is TGTGCCAGCAGCCTCCACCCGGGACAGGGGGCTGGGGCCAACGTCCTGACTTTC. This sequence encodes CASSLHPGQGAGANVLTF.

CDR3 residues: CASSSWIQETQYF. The DNA of the CDR3 is TGTGCCAGCAGTTCATGGATCCAAGAGACCCAGTACTTC. The rearrangement links TRBV13 to TRBJ2-5; D remains unclear. The CDR3 covers 13 residues. The V gene's germline CDR1 is PRHDT and CDR2 FYEKMQ (reference sequence). With 6 bases removed from V and 1 base from J, the gap between germline ends came to 9 bases.